This T cell receptor (beta chain) was captured by sequencing in a study of technical replicates of blood from several donors. TCRdb's table, derived via immunoSEQ multiplex PCR, lists solely in-frame clones and lacks some. The table records around 16,000 clones, over 80% of them present only once. V lost 2 bases and J lost 4, with 10 bases in between. Germline CDR1 SEHNR, CDR2 FQNEAQ (reference sequence). CDR3 length equals 14 residues. V gene TRBV7-9 combines with J gene TRBJ2-3, with no clear D. This clonotype was obtained from a human donor in good health. Sample: PBMCs. CDR3 in DNA: TGTGCCAGCAGCTTAAGGATAGAGGCAGATACGCAGTATTTT. It yields the protein CASSLRIEADTQYF.